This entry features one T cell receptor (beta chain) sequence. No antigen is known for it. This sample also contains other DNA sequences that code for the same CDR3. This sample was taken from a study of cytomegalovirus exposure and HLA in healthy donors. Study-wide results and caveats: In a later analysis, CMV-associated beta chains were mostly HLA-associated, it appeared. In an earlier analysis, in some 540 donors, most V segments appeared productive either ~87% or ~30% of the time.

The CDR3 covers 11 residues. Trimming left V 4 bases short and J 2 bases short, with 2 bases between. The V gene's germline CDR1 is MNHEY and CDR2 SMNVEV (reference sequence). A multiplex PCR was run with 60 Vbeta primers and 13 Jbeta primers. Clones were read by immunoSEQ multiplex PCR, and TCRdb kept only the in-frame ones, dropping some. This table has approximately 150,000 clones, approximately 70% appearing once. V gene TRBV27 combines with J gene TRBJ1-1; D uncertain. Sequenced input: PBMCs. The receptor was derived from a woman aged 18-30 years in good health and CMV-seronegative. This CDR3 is CASSSNTEAFF. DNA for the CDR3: TGTGCCAGCAGTTCAAACACTGAAGCTTTCTTT.